These 18 T cell receptor beta chains share one sample of origin, sequenced in a study of blood T cell repertoires in COVID-19. Clones were sequenced by immunoSEQ multiplex PCR, and TCRdb holds only the in-frame ones, with some missing. Here the sample spans around 280,000 clones, roughly 90% being singletons. The specimen sequenced was PBMCs or T cells enriched from blood (not recorded which). All receptors derive from a young woman with acute COVID-19.

The chain employs TRBV10-2 and TRBJ1-6, with TRBD1 matching 8 bases. The CDR3 covers 15 residues. Germline V lookup: CDR1 WSHSY, CDR2 SAAADI. J was trimmed by 6 bases and V by 4 bases; bases with no gene match: 5. The CDR3 loop is CASSARQGLNSPLHF. The CDR3 DNA is TGCGCCAGCAGTGCTCGACAGGGGCTTAATTCACCCCTCCACTTT.

This clone was recorded only once. The genes are TRBV2 and TRBJ1-6; 10 nucleotides align to TRBD1. The CDR3 is made up of 15 amino acids. The V and J ends lost 6 bases and 8 bases, in that order; junction bases with no gene match: 7. CDR1 SNHLY and CDR2 FYNNEI come from the germline V gene. The CDR3 loop reads CASRGGGQGHSPLHF. The DNA for the CDR3 is TGTGCCAGCAGAGGGGGGGGACAGGGGCATTCACCCCTCCACTTT.

The chain is built from TRBV4-1 and TRBJ2-1, with D possibly matching TRBD2 (6 bases). Trimming shortened V by 4 bases and J by 8 bases, and 21 bases separated the two germline ends. Looked up from germline, CDR1 is MGHRA and CDR2 is YSYEKL. The CDR3 runs 16 residues. For the CDR3, the DNA is TGCGCCAGCAGCCTTCCCCAGGCGGGAAGTCCCCATGAGCAGTTCTTC. This gives the protein CASSLPQAGSPHEQFF.

V gene TRBV18 combines with J gene TRBJ1-6; 8 positions match TRBD1. Germline CDR1 and CDR2: KGHSH and LQKENI. This CDR3 contains 15 residues. The V and J ends lost 6 bases and 4 bases, in that order; junction bases with no gene match: 5. CDR3 in DNA: TGTGCCAGCTCCAAGGACAGGGTGTATAATTCACCCCTCCACTTT. Amino acid sequence: CASSKDRVYNSPLHF.

The chain combines TRBV4-1 with TRBJ2-1; D remains unclear. Germline CDR1 reads MGHRA; CDR2 reads YSYEKL. Trimming shortened V by 2 bases and J by 6 bases, and 5 bases separated the two germline ends. This CDR3 has 12 residues. The DNA of the CDR3 is TGCGCCAGCAGCCAACTACTCAATGAGCAGTTCTTC. Protein: CASSQLLNEQFF.

The chain links TRBV6-5 to TRBJ1-5, with a weak D call TRBD1 (6 bases). The germline gives CDR1 MNHEY, CDR2 SVGAGI. The CDR3 is 15 residues long. V was trimmed by 5 bases and J by 1 base, leaving 12 bases between them. In DNA form, the CDR3 reads TGTGCCAGCAGTCCGACAGGATTAAGCAATCAGCCCCAGCATTTT. Protein: CASSPTGLSNQPQHF.

V gene TRBV19 combines with J gene TRBJ1-5; TRBD1 aligns across 7 bases. V trimming: 5 bases; J trimming: 0 bases; junction bases outside the gene matches: 4. This CDR3 has 15 residues. In germline, CDR1 is LNHDA, CDR2 SQIVND (reference sequence). CDR3 in amino acids: CASSGTAYSNQPQHF. CDR3 DNA sequence: TGTGCCAGTAGTGGGACAGCATATAGCAATCAGCCCCAGCATTTT.

The V call is TRBV4-1, the J call TRBJ2-3; TRBD1 aligns across 8 bases. The V gene end was trimmed by 0 bases and the J gene end by 2 bases; junction bases not matched to a gene: 4. CDR3 length: 16 amino acids. Germline CDR1 and CDR2: MGHRA and YSYEKL. CDR3 region: CASSQDPGGFTDTQYF. The CDR3 DNA follows: TGCGCCAGCAGCCAAGATCCAGGGGGCTTCACAGATACGCAGTATTTT.

This clone has a handful of counts. J is TRBJ2-7 and V is TRBV7-9, with D possibly matching TRBD1 (6 bases). V lost 5 bases and J 0 bases, leaving 14 bases between the germline ends. There are 15 residues in the CDR3. Germline V gene lookup returns CDR1 SEHNR and CDR2 FQNEAQ (reference sequence). CDR3 coding DNA: TGTGCCAGCAGCCTACAGGGTTATTCCTCCTACGAGCAGTACTTC. Amino acid sequence: CASSLQGYSSYEQYF.

This clone was picked up one time. V and J are TRBV3-1 (or the pseudogene TRBV3-2) and TRBJ2-7; 10 bases fit TRBD2. This CDR3 spans 14 amino acids. V dropped 1 base and J dropped 3; count of bases not matched to a gene: 0. Germline V gene sequence: CDR1 LGHDT, CDR2 YNNKEL (reference sequence). As DNA, the CDR3 is TGTGCCAGCAGCCAAGGACTAGCGGGCTACGAGCAGTACTTC. Its translation: CASSQGLAGYEQYF.

The V and J genes are TRBV7-2 and TRBJ1-2; 7 bases fit TRBD1. The V gene's germline CDR1 is SGHTA and CDR2 FQGNSA. Germline trimming cut 5 bases from V and 3 bases from J; bases unmatched to any gene: 6. This CDR3 spans 14 amino acids. The CDR3 coding sequence is TGTGCCAGCAGCCCTCTAACAGGGGACTATGGCTACACCTTC. Residues: CASSPLTGDYGYTF.

The rearrangement joins TRBV11-3 to TRBJ2-2, with D possibly being TRBD1 (6 bases). The ends were cut back, 6 bases at V and 1 base at J, with 9 bases in the middle. The V gene's germline CDR1 is SGHNT and CDR2 YENEEA. The CDR3 consists of 14 residues. This chain's CDR3 is CASSTGQNTGELFF. CDR3 bases: TGTGCCAGCAGTACGGGACAGAACACCGGGGAGCTGTTTTTT.

The chain is built from TRBV28 and TRBJ2-7, with D hard to call. The CDR3 length is 14 residues. Trimming cost V 6 bases and J 3 bases, with 15 bases left between them. CDR1 MDHEN and CDR2 SYDVKM come from the germline V gene. DNA for the CDR3: TGTGCCAGCAGCCCACAACCTAACAGCTACGAGCAGTACTTC. Protein: CASSPQPNSYEQYF.

V usage is TRBV15 and J usage is TRBJ2-1; 9 bases align to TRBD2. CDR1 LNHNV and CDR2 YYDKDF come from the germline V gene (reference sequence). The CDR3 loop spans 13 amino acids. The J segment lost 4 bases and the V segment lost 6 bases, leaving 1 base of the junction unmatched. CDR3 sequence (DNA): TGTGCCACCAGGGCGGGAGGGTACAATGAGCAGTTCTTC. This encodes CATRAGGYNEQFF.

The sample holds one count of this clone. This sequence joins TRBV7-9 and TRBJ1-2; TRBD1 matches at 12 bases. CDR1 SEHNR and CDR2 FQNEAQ come from the germline V gene (reference sequence). The CDR3 covers 19 residues. Germline trimming cut 4 bases from V and 4 bases from J; bases unmatched to any gene: 16. The DNA for the CDR3 is TGTGCCAGCAGCTCCCGGGACAGGGGGCTAACGACCCGACGCTATGGCTACACCTTC. Translated: CASSSRDRGLTTRRYGYTF.

The chain recombines TRBV5-1 with TRBJ2-7, with 10 bases aligning to TRBD2. CDR3 size: 16 residues. The ends lost 5 bases at V and 1 base at J; junction bases unmatched: 9. Looked up from germline, CDR1 is SGHRS and CDR2 is YFSETQ. The CDR3 sequence is CASSPSSGRTSYEQYF. DNA for the CDR3: TGCGCCAGCAGTCCCTCTAGCGGGAGAACTTCCTACGAGCAGTACTTC.

The CDR3 region has the DNA TGCAGCGTTCAATCCCGGCAGGGGGGCACCGGGGAGCTGTTTTTT. Protein: CSVQSRQGGTGELFF. The gene calls are TRBV29-1 and TRBJ2-2, with D perhaps TRBD1 (7 bases). V was pared by 5 bases and J by 4 bases, with 17 bases between. The CDR3 covers 15 residues. Germline V lookup: CDR1 SQVTM, CDR2 ANQGSEA.

V usage is TRBV6-2 or TRBV6-3 and J usage is TRBJ1-1, with unresolved D. The CDR3 has 14 amino acids. Trimming removed 5 bases from V and 2 bases from J, with 12 bases in between. The germline V gene has CDR1 MNHEY and CDR2 SVGEGT. CDR3 amino acids: CASSQTTRNTEAFF. Here the CDR3 DNA reads TGTGCCAGCAGTCAAACGACACGTAACACTGAAGCTTTCTTT.